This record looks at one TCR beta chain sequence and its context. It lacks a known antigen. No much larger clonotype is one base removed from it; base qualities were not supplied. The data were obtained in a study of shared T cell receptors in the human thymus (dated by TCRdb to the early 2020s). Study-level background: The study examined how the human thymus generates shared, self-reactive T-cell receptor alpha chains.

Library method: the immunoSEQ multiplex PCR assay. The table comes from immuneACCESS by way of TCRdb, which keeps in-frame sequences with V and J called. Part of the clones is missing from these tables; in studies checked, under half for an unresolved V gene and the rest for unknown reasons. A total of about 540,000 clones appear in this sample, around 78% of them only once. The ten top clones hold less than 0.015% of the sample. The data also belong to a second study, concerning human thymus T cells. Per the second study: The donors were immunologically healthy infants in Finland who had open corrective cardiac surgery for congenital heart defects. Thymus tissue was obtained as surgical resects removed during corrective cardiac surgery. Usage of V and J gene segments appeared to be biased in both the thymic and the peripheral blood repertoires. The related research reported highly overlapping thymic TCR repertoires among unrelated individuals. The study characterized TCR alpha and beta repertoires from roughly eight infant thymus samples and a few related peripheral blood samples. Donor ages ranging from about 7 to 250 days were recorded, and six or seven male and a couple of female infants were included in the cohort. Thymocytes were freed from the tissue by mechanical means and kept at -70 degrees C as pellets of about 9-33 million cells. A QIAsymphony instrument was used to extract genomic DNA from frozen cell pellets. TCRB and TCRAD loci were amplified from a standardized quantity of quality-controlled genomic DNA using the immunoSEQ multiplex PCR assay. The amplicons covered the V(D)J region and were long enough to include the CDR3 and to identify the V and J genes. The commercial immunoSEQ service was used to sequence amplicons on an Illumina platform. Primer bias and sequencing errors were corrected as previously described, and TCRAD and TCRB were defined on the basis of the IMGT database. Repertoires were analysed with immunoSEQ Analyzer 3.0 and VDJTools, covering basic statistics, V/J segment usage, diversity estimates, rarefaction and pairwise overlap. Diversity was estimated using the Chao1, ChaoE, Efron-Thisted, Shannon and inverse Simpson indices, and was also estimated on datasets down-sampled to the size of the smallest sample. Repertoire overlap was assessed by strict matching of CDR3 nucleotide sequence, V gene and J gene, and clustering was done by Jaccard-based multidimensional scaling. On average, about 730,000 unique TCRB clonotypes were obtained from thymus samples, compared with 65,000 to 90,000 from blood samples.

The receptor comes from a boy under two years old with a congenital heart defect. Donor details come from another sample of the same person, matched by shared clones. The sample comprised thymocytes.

DNA sequence: TGTGCCAGCAGCGTTGTAGCGGGAGTGGCAGATACGCAGTATTTT. Translated, this gives CASSVVAGVADTQYF. The rearranged chain carries TRBV9 and TRBJ2-3; the junction holds 9 bases that match TRBD2. The germline V end is reduced by 2 bases and the J end by 4 bases; junction bases left unmatched: 5. From the cysteine up to the phenylalanine, the CDR3 has a length of 15 residues. The only DNA kept is the CDR3, 45 bases in frame from the first base. CDR1 and CDR2 were assigned from the germline V gene as SGDLS and YYNGEE.